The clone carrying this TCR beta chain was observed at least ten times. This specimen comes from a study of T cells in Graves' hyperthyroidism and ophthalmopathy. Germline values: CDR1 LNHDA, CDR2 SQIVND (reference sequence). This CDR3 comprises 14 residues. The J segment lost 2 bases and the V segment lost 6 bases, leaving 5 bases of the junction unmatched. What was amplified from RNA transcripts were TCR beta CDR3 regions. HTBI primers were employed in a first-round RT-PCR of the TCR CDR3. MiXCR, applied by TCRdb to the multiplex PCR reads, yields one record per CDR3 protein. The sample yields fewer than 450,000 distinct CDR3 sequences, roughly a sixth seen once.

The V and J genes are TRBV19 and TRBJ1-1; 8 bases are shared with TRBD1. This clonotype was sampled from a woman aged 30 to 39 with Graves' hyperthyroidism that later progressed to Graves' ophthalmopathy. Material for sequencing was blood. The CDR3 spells CASRITGGNTEAFF. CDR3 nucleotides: TGTGCCAGTAGGATTACAGGGGGTAACACTGAAGCTTTCTTT.